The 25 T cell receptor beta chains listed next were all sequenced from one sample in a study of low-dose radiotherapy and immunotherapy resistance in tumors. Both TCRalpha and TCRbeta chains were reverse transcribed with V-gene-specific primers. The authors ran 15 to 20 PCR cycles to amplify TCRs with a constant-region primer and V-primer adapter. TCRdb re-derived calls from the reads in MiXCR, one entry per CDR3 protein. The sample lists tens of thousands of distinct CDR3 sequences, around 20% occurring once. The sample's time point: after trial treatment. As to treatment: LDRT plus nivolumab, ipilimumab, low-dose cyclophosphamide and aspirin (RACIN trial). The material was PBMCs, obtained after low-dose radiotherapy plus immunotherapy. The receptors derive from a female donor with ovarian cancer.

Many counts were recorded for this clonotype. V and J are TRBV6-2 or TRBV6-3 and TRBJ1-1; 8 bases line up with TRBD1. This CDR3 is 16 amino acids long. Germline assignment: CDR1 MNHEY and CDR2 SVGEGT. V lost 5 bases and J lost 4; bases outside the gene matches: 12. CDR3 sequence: CASSIRGREFSTEAFF. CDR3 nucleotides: TGTGCCAGCAGTATCAGGGGGCGCGAGTTCTCCACTGAAGCTTTCTTT.

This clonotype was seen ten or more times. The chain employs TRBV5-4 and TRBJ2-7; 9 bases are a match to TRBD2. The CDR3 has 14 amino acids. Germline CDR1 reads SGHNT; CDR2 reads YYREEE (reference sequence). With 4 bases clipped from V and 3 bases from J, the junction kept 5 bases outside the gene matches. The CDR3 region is CASSRSGSIYEQYF. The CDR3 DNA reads TGTGCCAGCAGCCGTAGCGGGAGTATCTACGAGCAGTACTTC. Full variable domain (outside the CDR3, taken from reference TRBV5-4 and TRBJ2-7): ETGVTQSPTHLIKTRGQQVTLRCSSQSGHNTVSWYQQALGQGPQFIFQYYREEENGRGNFPPRFSGLQFPNYSSELNVNALELDDSALYLCASSRSGSIYEQYFGPGTRLTVT.

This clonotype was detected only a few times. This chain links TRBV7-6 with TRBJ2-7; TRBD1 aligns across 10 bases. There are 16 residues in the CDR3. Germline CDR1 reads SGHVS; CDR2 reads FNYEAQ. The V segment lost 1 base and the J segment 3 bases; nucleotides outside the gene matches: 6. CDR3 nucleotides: TGTGCCAGCAGCTTAGGATCCGGGACAGGGGTCTACGAGCAGTACTTC. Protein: CASSLGSGTGVYEQYF.

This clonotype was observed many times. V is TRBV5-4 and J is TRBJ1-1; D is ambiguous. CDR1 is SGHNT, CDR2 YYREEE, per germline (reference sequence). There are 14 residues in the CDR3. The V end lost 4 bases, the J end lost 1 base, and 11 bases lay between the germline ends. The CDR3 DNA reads TGTGCCAGCAGCCCACCGACGGCGAACACTGAAGCTTTCTTT. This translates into CASSPPTANTEAFF.

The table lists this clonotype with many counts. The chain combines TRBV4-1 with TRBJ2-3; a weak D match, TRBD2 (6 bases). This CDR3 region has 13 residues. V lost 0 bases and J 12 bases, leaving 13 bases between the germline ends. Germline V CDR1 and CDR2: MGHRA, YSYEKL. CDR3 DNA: TGCGCCAGCAGCCAAGATCGGGGGATGGCCCAGTATTTT. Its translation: CASSQDRGMAQYF.

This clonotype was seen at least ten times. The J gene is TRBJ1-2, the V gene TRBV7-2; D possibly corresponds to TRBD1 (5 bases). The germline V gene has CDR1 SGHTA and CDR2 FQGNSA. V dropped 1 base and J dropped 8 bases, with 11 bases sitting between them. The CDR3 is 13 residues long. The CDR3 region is CASSLVVPGGYTF. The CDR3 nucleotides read TGTGCCAGCAGCTTAGTGGTCCCAGGGGGCTACACCTTC.

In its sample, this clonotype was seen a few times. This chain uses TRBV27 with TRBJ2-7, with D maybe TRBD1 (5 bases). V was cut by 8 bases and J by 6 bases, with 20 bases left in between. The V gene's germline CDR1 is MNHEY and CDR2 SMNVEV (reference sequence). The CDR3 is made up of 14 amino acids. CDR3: CASGLGRERPEQYF. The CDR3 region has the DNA TGTGCCAGCGGGCTGGGCAGGGAAAGGCCCGAGCAGTACTTC.

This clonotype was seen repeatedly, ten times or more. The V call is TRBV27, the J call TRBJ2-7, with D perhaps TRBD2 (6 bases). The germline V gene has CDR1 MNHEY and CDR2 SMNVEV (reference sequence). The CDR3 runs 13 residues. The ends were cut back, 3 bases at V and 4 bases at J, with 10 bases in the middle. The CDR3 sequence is CASSLFSGYEQYF. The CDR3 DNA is TGTGCCAGCAGTTTGTTTAGCGGATACGAGCAGTACTTC.

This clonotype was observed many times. CDR3 in DNA: TGCGCCAGCAGCCAAGTCACGGTCTCCTACGAGCAGTACTTC. Its protein is CASSQVTVSYEQYF. The J gene is TRBJ2-7, the V gene TRBV4-1; no firm D call. CDR3 length: 14 amino acids. Trimming removed 1 base at V and 0 bases at J, with 7 bases between. The germline V gene has CDR1 MGHRA and CDR2 YSYEKL.

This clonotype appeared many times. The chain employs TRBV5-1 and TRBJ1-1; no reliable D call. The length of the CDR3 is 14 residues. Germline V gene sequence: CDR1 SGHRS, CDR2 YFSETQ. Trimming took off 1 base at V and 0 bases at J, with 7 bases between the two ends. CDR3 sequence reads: CASSLYGLNTEAFF. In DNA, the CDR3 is TGCGCCAGCAGCTTGTATGGACTGAACACTGAAGCTTTCTTT.

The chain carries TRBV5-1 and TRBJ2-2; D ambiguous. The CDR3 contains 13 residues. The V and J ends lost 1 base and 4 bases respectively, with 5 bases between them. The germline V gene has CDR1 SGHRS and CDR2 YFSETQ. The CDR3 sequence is CASSLIGTGELFF. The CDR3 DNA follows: TGCGCCAGCAGCTTGATAGGCACCGGGGAGCTGTTTTTT.

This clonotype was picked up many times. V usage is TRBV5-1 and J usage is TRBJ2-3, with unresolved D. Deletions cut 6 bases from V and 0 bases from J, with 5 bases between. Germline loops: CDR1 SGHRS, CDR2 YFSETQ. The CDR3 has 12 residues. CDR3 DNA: TGCGCCAGCACCCCCAGCACAGATACGCAGTATTTT. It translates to CASTPSTDTQYF.

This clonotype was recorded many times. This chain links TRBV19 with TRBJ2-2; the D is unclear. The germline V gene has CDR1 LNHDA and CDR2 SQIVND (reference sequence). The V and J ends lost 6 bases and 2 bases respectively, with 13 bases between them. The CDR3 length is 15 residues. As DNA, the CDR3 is TGTGCCAGTAGAGTATCAGCAGCCAACACCGGGGAGCTGTTTTTT. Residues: CASRVSAANTGELFF.

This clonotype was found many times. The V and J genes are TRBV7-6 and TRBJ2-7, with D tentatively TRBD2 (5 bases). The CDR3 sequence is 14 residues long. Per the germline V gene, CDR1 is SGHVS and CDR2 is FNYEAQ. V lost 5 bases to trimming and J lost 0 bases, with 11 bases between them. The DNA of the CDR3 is TGTGCCAGCAGCGCCGACTACAGCTCCTACGAGCAGTACTTC. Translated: CASSADYSSYEQYF. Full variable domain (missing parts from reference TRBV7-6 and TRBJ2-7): GAGVSQSPRYKVTKRGQDVALRCDPISGHVSLYWYRQALGQGPEFLTYFNYEAQQDKSGLPNDRFSAERPEGSISTLTIQRTEQRDSAMYRCASSADYSSYEQYFGPGTRLTVT.

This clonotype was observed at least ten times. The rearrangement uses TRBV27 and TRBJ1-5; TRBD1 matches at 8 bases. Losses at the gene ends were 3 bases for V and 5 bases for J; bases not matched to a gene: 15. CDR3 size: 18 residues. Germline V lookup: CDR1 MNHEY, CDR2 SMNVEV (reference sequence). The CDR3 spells CASSLSVVPGGPHQPQHF. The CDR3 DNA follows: TGTGCCAGCAGTTTGTCTGTAGTCCCAGGGGGCCCTCATCAGCCCCAGCATTTT.

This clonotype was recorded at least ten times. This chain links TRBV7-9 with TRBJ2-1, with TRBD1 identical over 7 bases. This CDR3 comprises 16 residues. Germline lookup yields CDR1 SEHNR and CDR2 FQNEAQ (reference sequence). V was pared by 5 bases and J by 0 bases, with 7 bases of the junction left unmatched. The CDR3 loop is CASSIDRAPSYNEQFF. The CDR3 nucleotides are TGTGCCAGCAGCATAGACAGGGCTCCCTCCTACAATGAGCAGTTCTTC.

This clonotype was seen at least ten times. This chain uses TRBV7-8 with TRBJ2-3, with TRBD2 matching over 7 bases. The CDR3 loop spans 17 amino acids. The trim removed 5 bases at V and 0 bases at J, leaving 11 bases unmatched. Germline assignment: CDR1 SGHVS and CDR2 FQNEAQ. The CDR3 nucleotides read TGTGCCAGCAGCGACATCACTAGCGCAACTAGCACAGATACGCAGTATTTT. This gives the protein CASSDITSATSTDTQYF.

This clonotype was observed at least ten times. CDR3 residues: CSVDLGGQETQYF. For the CDR3, the DNA is TGCAGCGTTGATCTTGGCGGGCAAGAGACCCAGTACTTC. This chain uses TRBV29-1 with TRBJ2-5; weak D call: TRBD2 (5 bases). This CDR3 is built from 13 residues. Trimming pared 3 bases from V and 2 bases from J, leaving 10 bases between. Germline loops: CDR1 SQVTM, CDR2 ANQGSEA.

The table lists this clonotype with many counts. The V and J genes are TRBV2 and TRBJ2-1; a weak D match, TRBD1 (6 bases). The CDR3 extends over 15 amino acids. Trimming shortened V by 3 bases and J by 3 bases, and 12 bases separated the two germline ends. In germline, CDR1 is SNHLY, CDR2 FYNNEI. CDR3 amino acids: CASSEIAGVYNEQFF. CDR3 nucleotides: TGTGCCAGCAGTGAGATTGCAGGGGTCTACAATGAGCAGTTCTTC.

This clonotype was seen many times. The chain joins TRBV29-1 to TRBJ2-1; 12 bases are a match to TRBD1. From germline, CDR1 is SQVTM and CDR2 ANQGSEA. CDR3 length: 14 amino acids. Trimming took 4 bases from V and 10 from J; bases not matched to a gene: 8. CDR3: CSVGGTGGWGEQFF. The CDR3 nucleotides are TGCAGCGTTGGAGGGACAGGGGGCTGGGGCGAGCAGTTCTTC.

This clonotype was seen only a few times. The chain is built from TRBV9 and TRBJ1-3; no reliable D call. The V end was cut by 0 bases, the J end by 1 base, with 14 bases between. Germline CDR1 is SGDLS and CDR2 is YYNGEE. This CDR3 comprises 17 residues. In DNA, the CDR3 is TGTGCCAGCAGCGTAGACCCAGCCGGGTCATCTGGAAACACCATATATTTT. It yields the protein CASSVDPAGSSGNTIYF.

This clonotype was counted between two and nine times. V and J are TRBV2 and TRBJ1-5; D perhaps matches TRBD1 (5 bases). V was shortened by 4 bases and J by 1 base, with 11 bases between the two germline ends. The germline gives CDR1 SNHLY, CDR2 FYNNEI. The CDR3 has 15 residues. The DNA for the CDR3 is TGTGCCAGCAGTGGCTCACAGGTCAGCAATCAGCCCCAGCATTTT. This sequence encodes CASSGSQVSNQPQHF.

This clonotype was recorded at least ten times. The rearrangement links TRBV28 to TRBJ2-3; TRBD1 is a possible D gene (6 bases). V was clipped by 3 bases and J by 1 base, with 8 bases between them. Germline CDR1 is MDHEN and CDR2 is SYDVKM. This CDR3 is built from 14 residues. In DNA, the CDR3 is TGTGCCAGCAGTTTCCCAGGGGGCACAGATACGCAGTATTTT. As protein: CASSFPGGTDTQYF. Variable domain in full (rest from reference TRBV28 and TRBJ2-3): DVKVTQSSRYLVKRTGEKVFLECVQDMDHENMFWYRQDPGLGLRLIYFSYDVKMKEKGDIPEGYSVSREKKERFSLILESASTNQTSMYLCASSFPGGTDTQYFGPGTRLTVL.

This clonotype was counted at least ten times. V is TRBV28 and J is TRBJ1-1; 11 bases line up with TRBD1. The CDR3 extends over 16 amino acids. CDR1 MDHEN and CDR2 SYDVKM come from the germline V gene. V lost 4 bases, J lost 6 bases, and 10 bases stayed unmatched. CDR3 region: CASSYHYGTGGSEAFF. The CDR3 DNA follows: TGTGCCAGCAGTTACCACTACGGGACAGGGGGTTCTGAAGCTTTCTTT.

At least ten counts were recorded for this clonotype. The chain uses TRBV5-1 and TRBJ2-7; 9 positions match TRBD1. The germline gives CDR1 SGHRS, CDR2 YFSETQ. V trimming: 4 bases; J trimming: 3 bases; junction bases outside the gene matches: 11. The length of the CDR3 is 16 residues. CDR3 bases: TGCGCCAGCAGCCCGGACGGGACAGGGTTAAGCTACGAGCAGTACTTC. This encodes CASSPDGTGLSYEQYF.